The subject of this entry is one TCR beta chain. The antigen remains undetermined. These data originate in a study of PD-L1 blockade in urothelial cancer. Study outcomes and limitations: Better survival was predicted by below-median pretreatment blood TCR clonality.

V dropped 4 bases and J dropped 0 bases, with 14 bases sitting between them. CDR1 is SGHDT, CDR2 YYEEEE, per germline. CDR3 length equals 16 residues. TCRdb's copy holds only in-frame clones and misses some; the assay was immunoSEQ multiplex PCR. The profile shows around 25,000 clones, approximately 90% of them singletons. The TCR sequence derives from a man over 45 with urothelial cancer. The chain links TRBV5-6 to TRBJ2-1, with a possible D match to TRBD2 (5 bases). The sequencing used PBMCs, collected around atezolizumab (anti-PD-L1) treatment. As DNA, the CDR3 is TGTGCCAGCAGCCTGCCGGGGTTGAGCTCCTACAATGAGCAGTTCTTC. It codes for CASSLPGLSSYNEQFF. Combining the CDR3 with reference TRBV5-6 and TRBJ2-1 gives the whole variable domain DAGVTQSPTHLIKTRGQQVTLRCSPKSGHDTVSWYQQALGQGPQFIFQYYEEEERQRGNFPDRFSGHQFPNYSSELNVNALLLGDSALYLCASSLPGLSSYNEQFFGPGTRLTVL.